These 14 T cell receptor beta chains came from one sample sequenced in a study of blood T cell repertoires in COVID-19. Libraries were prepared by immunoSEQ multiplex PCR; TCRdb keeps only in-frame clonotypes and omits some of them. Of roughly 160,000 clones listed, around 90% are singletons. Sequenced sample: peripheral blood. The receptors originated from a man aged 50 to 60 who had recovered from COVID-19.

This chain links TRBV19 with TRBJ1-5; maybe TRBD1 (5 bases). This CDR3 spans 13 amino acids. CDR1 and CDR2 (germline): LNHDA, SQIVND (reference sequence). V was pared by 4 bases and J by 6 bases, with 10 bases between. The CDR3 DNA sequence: TGTGCCAGTAGTACCGGGGGGGTTCAGCCCCAGCATTTT. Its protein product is CASSTGGVQPQHF.

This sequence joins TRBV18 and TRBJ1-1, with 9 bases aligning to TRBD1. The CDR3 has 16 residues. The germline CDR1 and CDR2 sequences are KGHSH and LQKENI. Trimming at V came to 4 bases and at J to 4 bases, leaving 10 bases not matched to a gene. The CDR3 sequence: CASSRWTGAGGTEAFF. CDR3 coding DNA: TGTGCCAGCTCACGGTGGACAGGGGCTGGGGGCACTGAAGCTTTCTTT.

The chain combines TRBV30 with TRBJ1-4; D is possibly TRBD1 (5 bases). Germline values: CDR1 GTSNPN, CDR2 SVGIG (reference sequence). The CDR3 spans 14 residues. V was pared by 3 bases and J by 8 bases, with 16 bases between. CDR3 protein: CAWRAKRGAEKLFF. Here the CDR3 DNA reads TGTGCCTGGAGGGCGAAAAGGGGCGCCGAAAAACTGTTTTTT. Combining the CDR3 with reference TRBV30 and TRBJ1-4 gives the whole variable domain SQTIHQWPATLVQPVGSPLSLECTVEGTSNPNLYWYRQAAGRGLQLLFYSVGIGQISSEVPQNLSASRPQDRQFILSSKKLLLSDSGFYLCAWRAKRGAEKLFFGSGTQLSVL.

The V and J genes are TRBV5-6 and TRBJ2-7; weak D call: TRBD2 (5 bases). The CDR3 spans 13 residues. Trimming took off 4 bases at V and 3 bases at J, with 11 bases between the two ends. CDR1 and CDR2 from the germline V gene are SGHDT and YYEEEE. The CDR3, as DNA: TGTGCCAGCAGCGGGCGCGGACTCTACGAGCAGTACTTC. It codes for CASSGRGLYEQYF.

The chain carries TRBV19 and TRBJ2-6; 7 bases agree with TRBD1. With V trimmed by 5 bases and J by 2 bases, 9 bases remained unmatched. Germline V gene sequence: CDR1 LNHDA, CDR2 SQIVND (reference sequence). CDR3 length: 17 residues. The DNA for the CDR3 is TGTGCCAGTAGTGACCCCAGGGGGAACACTGGGGCCAACGTCCTGACTTTC. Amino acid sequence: CASSDPRGNTGANVLTF.

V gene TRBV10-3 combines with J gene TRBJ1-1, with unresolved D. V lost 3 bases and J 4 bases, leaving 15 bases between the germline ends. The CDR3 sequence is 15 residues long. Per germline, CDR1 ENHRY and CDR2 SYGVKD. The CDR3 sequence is CAISEPGLPGTEAFF. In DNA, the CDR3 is TGTGCCATCAGTGAACCGGGGTTACCGGGCACTGAAGCTTTCTTT.

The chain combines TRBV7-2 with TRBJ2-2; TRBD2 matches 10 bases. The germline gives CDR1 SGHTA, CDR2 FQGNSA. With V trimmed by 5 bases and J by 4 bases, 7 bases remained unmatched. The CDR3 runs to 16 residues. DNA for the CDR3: TGTGCCAGCAGCGGATACGGACTAGCGGTCACCGGGGAGCTGTTTTTT. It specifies CASSGYGLAVTGELFF.

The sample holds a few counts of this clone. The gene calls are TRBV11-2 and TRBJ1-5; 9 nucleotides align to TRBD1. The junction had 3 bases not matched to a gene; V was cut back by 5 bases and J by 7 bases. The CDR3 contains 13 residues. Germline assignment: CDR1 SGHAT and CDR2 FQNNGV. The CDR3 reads CASSRTGGQPQHF. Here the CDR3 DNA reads TGTGCCAGCAGCAGAACAGGGGGCCAGCCCCAGCATTTT.

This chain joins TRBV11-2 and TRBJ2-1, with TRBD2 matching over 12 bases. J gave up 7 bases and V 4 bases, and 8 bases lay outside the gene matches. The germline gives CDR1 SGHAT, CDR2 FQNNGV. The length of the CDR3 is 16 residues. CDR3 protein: CASSSVTSGSLNEQFF. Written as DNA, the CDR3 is TGTGCCAGCAGCTCGGTGACTAGCGGGAGTCTGAATGAGCAGTTCTTC.

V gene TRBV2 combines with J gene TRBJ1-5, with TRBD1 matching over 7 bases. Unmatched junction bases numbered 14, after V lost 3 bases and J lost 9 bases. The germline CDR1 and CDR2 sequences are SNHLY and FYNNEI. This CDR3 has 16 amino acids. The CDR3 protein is CASSEKTGESWRPQHF. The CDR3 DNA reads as TGTGCCAGCAGTGAGAAAACAGGGGAGTCCTGGCGGCCCCAGCATTTT.

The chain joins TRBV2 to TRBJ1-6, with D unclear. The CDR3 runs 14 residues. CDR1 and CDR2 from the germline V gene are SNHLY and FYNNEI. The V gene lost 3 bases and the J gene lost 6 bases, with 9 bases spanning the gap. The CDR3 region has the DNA TGTGCCAGCAGTGAGTACGCCAGTAATTCACCCCTCCACTTT. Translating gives CASSEYASNSPLHF. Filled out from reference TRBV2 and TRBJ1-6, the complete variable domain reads EPEVTQTPSHQVTQMGQEVILRCVPISNHLYFYWYRQILGQKVEFLVSFYNNEISEKSEIFDDQFSVERPDGSNFTLKIRSTKLEDSAMYFCASSEYASNSPLHFGNGTRLTVT.

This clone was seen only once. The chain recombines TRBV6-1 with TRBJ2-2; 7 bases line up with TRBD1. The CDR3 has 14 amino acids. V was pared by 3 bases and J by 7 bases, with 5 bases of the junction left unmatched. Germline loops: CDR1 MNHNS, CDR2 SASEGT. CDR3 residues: CASSEKQGFGELFF. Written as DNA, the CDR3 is TGTGCCAGCAGTGAGAAACAGGGGTTCGGGGAGCTGTTTTTT.

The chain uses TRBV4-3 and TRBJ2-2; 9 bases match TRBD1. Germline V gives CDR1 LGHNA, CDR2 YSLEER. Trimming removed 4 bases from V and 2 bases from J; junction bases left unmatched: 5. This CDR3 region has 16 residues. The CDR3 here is CASSPGTGINTGELFF. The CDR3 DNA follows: TGCGCCAGCAGCCCAGGGACAGGGATAAACACCGGGGAGCTGTTTTTT.

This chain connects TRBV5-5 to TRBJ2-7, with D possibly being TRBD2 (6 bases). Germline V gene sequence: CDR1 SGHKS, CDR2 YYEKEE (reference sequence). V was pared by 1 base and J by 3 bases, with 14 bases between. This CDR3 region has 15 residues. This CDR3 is CASSLNGLRDYEQYF. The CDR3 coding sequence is TGTGCCAGCAGCTTGAACGGACTAAGGGACTACGAGCAGTACTTC.